These T cell receptor beta chains were read from a single sample in a study of CD8 T cells in ankylosing spondylitis. TCRdb re-derived calls from the 5' RACE reads in MiXCR, one entry per CDR3 protein. Among approximately 140,000 distinct CDR3 sequences listed, roughly 7.7% were seen once. What was sequenced was synovial fluid, either unsorted or a sorted T cell fraction (not recorded which). These receptors all stem from a male donor with ankylosing spondylitis. The CDR3 runs from the conserved cysteine through the conserved F or W. A D gene is named only where the DNA matches it firmly. Part of the rows lack a size; the others show once, few, many or a class for expanded clones.

d_gene	j_gene	len	abundance	v_gene	CDR3aa	CDR3nt
TRBD1	TRBJ1-6	15	many	TRBV9	CASSPKPRGNSPLHF	TGTGCCAGCAGCCCCAAACCCAGGGGGAATTCACCCCTCCACTTT
.	TRBJ2-5	12	many	TRBV27	CASSPRGETQYF	TGTGCCAGCAGTCCCCGAGGGGAGACCCAGTACTTC
.	TRBJ1-1	16	many	TRBV20-1	CSARDPAGAGATEAFF	TGCAGTGCTAGGGACCCGGCAGGGGCGGGGGCCACTGAAGCTTTCTTT
.	TRBJ2-5	13	.	TRBV15	CATSPGGFETQYF	TGTGCCACCAGCCCTGGAGGATTTGAGACCCAGTACTTC
TRBD2	TRBJ2-1	15	few	TRBV20-1	CSAITSGGFDNEQFF	TGCAGTGCTATTACTAGCGGGGGCTTTGACAATGAGCAGTTCTTC
.	TRBJ2-2	13	.	TRBV7-2	CASSNRFPGELFF	TGTGCCAGCAGCAATAGATTCCCCGGGGAGCTGTTTTTT
.	TRBJ1-3	16	many	TRBV20-1	CSARDWGGSSGNTIYF	TGCAGTGCTAGAGATTGGGGAGGGAGCTCTGGAAACACCATATATTTT
TRBD2	TRBJ2-2	17	many	TRBV3-1	CASSQPRGGTNTGELFF	TGTGCCAGCAGCCAACCTCGCGGGGGGACGAACACCGGGGAGCTGTTTTTT
TRBD2	TRBJ2-4	14	few	TRBV20-1	CSARERLAANIQYF	TGCAGTGCTAGAGAACGACTAGCGGCAAACATTCAGTACTTC
TRBD2	TRBJ2-1	16	many	TRBV6-5	CASSYGLAGGDNEQFF	TGTGCCAGCAGTTACGGACTAGCGGGGGGGGACAATGAGCAGTTCTTC
.	TRBJ1-5	16	many	TRBV28	CASSLFGGSSNQPQHF	TGTGCCAGCAGTTTATTTGGGGGGAGCAGCAATCAGCCCCAGCATTTT
TRBD1	TRBJ1-1	17	few	TRBV7-9	CASSHKRDRWENTEAFF	TGTGCCAGCAGCCACAAACGGGACAGGTGGGAGAACACTGAAGCTTTCTTT
.	TRBJ1-4	14	many	TRBV7-2	CASSFTGSGEKLFF	TGTGCCAGCAGCTTCACAGGATCTGGGGAAAAACTGTTTTTT
TRBD2	TRBJ2-5	13	few	TRBV20-1	CSAASGSGETQYF	TGCAGTGCTGCTAGCGGGAGCGGGGAGACCCAGTACTTC
TRBD2	TRBJ2-5	13	.	TRBV28	CASRDWEGETQYF	TGTGCCAGCAGAGATTGGGAGGGAGAGACCCAGTACTTC
.	TRBJ2-1	16	.	TRBV14	CASSPQRGSHYNEQFF	TGTGCCAGCAGCCCGCAACGGGGGAGTCACTACAATGAGCAGTTCTTC
.	TRBJ2-5	14	few	TRBV3-1	CASSQDHVQETQYF	TGTGCCAGCAGCCAAGACCACGTTCAAGAGACCCAGTACTTC
.	TRBJ1-2	12	many	TRBV6-2/TRBV6-3	CASRDNNYGYTF	TGTGCCAGCAGAGACAATAACTATGGCTACACCTTC
.	TRBJ1-1	14	.	TRBV28	CASSSDLRYTEAFF	TGTGCCAGCAGTTCGGATCTCAGATACACTGAAGCTTTCTTT
.	TRBJ2-7	16	.	TRBV11-2	CASSDIGQRPTYEQYF	TGTGCCAGCAGCGACATAGGACAGCGCCCGACCTACGAGCAGTACTTC